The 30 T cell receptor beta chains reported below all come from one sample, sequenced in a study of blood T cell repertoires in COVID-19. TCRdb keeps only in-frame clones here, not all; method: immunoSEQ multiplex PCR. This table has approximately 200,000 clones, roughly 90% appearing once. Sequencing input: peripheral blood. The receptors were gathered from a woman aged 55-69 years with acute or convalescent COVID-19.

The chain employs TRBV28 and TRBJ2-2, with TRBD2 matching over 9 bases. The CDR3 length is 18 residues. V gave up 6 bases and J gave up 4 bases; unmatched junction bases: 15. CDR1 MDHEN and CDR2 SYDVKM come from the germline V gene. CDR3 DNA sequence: TGTGCCAGCAGCCGAACTAGCGGGTGGGGTTATAGCACCGGGGAGCTGTTTTTT. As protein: CASSRTSGWGYSTGELFF.

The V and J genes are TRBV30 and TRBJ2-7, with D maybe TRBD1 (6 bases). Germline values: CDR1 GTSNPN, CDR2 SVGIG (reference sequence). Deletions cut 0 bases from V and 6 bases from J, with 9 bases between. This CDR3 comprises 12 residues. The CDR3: CAWSVQGFEQYF. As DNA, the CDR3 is TGTGCCTGGAGTGTACAGGGATTCGAGCAGTACTTC.

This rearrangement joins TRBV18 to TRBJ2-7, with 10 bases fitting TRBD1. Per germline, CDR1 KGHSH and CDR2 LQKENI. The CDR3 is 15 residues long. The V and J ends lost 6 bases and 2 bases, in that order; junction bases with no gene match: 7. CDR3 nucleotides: TGTGCCAGCTCGCTCCCGGGGACAGGGGCCTACGAGCAGTACTTC. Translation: CASSLPGTGAYEQYF.

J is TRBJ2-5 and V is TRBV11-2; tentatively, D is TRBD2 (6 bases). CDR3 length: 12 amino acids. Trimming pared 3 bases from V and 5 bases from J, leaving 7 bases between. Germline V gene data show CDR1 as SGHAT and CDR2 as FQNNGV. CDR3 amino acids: CASSLGRETQYF. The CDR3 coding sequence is TGTGCCAGCAGCTTGGGGAGGGAGACCCAGTACTTC.

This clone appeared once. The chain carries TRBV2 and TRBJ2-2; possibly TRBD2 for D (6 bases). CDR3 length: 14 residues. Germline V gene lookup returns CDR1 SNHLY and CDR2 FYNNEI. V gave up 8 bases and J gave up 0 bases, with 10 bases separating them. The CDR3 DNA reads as TGTGCCAGCGGAGGAGGGGCGAACACCGGGGAGCTGTTTTTT. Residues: CASGGGANTGELFF.

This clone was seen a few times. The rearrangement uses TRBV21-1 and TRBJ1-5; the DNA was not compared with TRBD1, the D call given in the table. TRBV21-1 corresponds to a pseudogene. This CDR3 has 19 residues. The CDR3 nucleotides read TGTGCCAGCAGCAAGATGGGGAGACAGGGGGCCCGCAGCAATCAGCCCCAGCATTTT. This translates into CASSKMGRQGARSNQPQHF.

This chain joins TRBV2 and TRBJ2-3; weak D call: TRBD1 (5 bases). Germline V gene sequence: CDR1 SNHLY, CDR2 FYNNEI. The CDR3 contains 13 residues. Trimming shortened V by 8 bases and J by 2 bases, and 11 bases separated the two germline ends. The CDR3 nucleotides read TGTGCCAGCGGACAAGAAATCACAGATACGCAGTATTTT. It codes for CASGQEITDTQYF.

CDR3 coding DNA: TGTGCCAGCAGGCCGGAGAGACCGCACACCGGGGAGCTGTTTTTT. Its protein is CASRPERPHTGELFF. The chain joins TRBV6-6 to TRBJ2-2; D gene ambiguous. The CDR3 length is 15 residues. V was trimmed by 6 bases and J by 3 bases, leaving 14 bases between them. CDR1 is MNHNY, CDR2 SVGAGI, per germline (reference sequence).

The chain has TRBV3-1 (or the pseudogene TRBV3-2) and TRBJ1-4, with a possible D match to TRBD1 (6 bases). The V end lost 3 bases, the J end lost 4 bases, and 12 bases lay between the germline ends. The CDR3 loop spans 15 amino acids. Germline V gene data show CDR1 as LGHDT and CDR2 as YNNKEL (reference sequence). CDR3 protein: CASSHSDRDNEKLFF. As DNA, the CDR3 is TGTGCCAGCAGCCACTCGGACAGAGATAATGAAAAACTGTTTTTT.

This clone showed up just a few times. The CDR3 reads CASRTSGSWEQYF. Written as DNA, the CDR3 is TGTGCCAGCAGGACTAGCGGTTCTTGGGAGCAGTACTTC. This chain joins TRBV6-5 and TRBJ2-7; 9 positions match TRBD2. The CDR3 is 13 amino acids. V lost 6 bases and J lost 7; bases outside the gene matches: 7. Germline V CDR1 and CDR2: MNHEY, SVGAGI.

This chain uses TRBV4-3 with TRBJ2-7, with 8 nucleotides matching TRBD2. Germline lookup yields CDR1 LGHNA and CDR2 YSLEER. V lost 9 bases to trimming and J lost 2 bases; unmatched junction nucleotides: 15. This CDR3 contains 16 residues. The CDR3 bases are TGCGCCAGTACTCTACGGGGGGGAGTTAGGCCCTACGAGCAGTACTTC. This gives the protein CASTLRGGVRPYEQYF.

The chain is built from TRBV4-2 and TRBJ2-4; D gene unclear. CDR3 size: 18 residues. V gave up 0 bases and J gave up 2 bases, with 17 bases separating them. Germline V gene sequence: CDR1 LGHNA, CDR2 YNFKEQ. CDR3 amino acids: CASSQDLVDKMTKNIQYF. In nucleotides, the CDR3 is TGTGCCAGCAGCCAAGATCTGGTAGACAAGATGACCAAAAACATTCAGTACTTC.

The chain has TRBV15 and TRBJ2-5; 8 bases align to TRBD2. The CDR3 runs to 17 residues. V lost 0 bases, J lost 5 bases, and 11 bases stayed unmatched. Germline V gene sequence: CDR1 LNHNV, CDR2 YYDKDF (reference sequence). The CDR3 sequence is CATSRDEREYLTETQYF. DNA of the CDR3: TGTGCCACCAGCAGAGATGAGCGGGAGTACCTAACCGAGACCCAGTACTTC.

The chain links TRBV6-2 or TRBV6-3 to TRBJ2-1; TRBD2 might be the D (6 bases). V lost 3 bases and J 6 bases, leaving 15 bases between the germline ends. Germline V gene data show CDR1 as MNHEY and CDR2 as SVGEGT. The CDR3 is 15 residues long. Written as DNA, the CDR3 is TGTGCCAGCAGTTATATTCGGGGACTCAGCAATGAGCAGTTCTTC. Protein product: CASSYIRGLSNEQFF.

The CDR3 DNA follows: TGTGCCACCAGTGATTTCGCCACTAGCGGGGGAAACCCCTACAATGAGCAGTTCTTC. As protein: CATSDFATSGGNPYNEQFF. The chain links TRBV24-1 to TRBJ2-1; 11 nucleotides align to TRBD2. V was clipped by 1 base and J by 2 bases; unmatched bases: 9. Germline-derived CDR1 and CDR2 are KGHDR and SFDVKD. The CDR3 spans 19 residues.

Here the CDR3 DNA reads TGTGCCAGCTCACCGCTTTTAAACCAGGGTGGCACTGAAGCTTTCTTT. It is translated as CASSPLLNQGGTEAFF. The chain recombines TRBV18 with TRBJ1-1; possible D gene TRBD1, 5 bases. The CDR3 runs to 16 residues. Trimming stripped 3 bases from V and 4 bases from J, with 18 bases between. The germline gives CDR1 KGHSH, CDR2 LQKENI. The whole variable domain, remainder taken from reference TRBV18 and TRBJ1-1, is NAGVMQNPRHLVRRRGQEARLRCSPMKGHSHVYWYRQLPEEGLKFMVYLQKENIIDESGMPKERFSAEFPKEGPSILRIQQVVRGDSAAYFCASSPLLNQGGTEAFFGQGTRLTVV.

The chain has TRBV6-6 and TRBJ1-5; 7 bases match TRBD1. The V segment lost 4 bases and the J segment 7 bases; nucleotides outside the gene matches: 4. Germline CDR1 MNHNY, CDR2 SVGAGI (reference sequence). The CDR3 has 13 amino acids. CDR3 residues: CASSSYRGQPQHF. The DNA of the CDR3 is TGTGCCAGCAGTTCCTACAGGGGACAGCCCCAGCATTTT.

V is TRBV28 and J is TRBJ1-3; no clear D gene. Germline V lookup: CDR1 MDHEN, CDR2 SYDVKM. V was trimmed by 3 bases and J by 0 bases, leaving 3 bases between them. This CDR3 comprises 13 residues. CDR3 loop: CASSFSSGNTIYF. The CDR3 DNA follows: TGTGCCAGCAGTTTCAGCTCTGGAAACACCATATATTTT.

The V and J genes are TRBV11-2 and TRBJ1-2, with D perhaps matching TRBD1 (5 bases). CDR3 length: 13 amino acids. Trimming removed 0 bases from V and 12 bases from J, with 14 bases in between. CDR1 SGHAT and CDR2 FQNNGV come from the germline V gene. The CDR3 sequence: CASSLDPQVQDTF. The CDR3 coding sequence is TGTGCCAGCAGCTTAGATCCACAGGTACAGGACACCTTC.

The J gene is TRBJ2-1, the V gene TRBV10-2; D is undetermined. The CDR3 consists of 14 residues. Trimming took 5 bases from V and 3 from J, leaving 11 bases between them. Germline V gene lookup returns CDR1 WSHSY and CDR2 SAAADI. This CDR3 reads CASSRSKVYNEQFF. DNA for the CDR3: TGCGCCAGCAGTCGGAGTAAGGTCTACAATGAGCAGTTCTTC.

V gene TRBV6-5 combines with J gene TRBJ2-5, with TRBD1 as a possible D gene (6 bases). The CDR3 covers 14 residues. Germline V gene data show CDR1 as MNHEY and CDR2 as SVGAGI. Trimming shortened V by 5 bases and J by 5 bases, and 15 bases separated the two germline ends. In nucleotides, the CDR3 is TGTGCCAGCAGTAGTTCAGGGGCTGGCGAGACCCAGTACTTC. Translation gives CASSSSGAGETQYF.

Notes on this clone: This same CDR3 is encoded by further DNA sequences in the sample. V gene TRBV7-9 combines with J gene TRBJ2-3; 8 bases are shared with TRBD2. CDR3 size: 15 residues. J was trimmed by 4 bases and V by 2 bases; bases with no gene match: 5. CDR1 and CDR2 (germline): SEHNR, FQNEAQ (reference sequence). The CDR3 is CASSLSGGRADTQYF. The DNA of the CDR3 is TGTGCCAGCAGCTTATCGGGAGGGCGGGCAGATACGCAGTATTTT.

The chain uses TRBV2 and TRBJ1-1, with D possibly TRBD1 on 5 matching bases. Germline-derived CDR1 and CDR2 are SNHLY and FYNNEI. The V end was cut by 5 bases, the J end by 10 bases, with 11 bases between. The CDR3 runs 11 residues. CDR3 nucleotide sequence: TGTGCCAGCAGTTTACAGGAACGAGCTTTCTTT. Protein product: CASSLQERAFF.

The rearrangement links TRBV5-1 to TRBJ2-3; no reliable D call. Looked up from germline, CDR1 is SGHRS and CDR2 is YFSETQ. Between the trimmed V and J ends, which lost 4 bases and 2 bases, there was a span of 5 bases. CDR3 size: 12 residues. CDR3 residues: CASSQNTDTQYF. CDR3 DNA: TGCGCCAGCAGCCAAAACACAGATACGCAGTATTTT.

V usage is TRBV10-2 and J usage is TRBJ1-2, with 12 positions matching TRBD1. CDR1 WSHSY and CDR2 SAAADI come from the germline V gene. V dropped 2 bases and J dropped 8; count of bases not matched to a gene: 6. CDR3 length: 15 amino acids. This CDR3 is CASSEVGTGGGGYTF. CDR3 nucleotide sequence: TGCGCCAGCAGTGAGGTCGGGACAGGGGGCGGCGGCTACACCTTC.

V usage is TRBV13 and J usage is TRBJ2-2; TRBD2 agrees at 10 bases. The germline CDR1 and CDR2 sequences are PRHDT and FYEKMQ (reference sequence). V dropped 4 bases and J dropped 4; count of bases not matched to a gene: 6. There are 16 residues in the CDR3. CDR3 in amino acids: CASSSSGRRGTGELFF. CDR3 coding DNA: TGTGCCAGCAGCTCTAGCGGGAGAAGAGGCACCGGGGAGCTGTTTTTT.

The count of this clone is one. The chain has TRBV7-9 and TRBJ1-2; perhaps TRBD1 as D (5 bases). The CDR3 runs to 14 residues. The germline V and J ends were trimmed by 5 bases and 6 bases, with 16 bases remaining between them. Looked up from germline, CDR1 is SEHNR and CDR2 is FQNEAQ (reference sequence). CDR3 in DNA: TGTGCCAGCAGCCCGAAGACAGACGCCCATGGCTACACCTTC. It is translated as CASSPKTDAHGYTF.

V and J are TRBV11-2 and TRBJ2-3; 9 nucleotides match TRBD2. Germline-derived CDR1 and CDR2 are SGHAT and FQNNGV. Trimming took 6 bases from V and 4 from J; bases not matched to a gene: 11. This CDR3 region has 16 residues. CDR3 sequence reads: CASSAPAGGGPDTQYF. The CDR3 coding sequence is TGTGCCAGCAGTGCACCAGCGGGGGGTGGACCAGATACGCAGTATTTT.

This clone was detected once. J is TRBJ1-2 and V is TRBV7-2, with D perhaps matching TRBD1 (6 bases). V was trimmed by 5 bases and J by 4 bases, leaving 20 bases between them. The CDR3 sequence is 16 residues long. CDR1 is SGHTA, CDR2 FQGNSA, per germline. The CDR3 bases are TGTGCCAGCAGCCGTAACAGGGATACAAGGTTCTATGGCTACACCTTC. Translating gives CASSRNRDTRFYGYTF. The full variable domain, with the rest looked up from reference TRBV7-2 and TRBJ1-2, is GAGVSQSPSNKVTEKGKDVELRCDPISGHTALYWYRQSLGQGLEFLIYFQGNSAPDKSGLPSDRFSAERTGGSVSTLTIQRTQQEDSAVYLCASSRNRDTRFYGYTFGSGTRLTVV.

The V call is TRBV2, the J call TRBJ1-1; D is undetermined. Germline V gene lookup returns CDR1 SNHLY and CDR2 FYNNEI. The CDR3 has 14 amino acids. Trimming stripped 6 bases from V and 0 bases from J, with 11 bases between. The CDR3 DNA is TGTGCCAGCAGCGGAGTATCAGTGAACACTGAAGCTTTCTTT. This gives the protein CASSGVSVNTEAFF.